This T cell receptor beta chain was obtained from a study of blood T cells in healthy people across ages. Alongside a J-beta primer mix, a sample-barcoded 5' primer served in a second PCR lasting roughly 6 to 12 cycles. MiXCR, run by TCRdb on the 5' RACE reads, gives a single entry per CDR3 protein. This table holds about 800,000 distinct CDR3 sequences, roughly 25% found once. This clonotype was counted a few times. This CDR3 is built from 14 residues. CDR1 is DFQATT and CDR2 is SNEGSKA in the germline V gene (reference sequence). Trimming cost V 3 bases and J 5 bases; bases outside gene matches: 10. Another study also made use of these data, one on T cells of mothers and their children. Turning to that study: Three healthy Caucasian mothers served as donors, and their six children did as well.

V and J are TRBV20-1 and TRBJ2-7; TRBD2 agrees at 7 bases. The clonotype was recovered from a boy younger than 18 in good health. The sequenced sample consisted of blood. CDR3 sequence reads: CSARLLANPNEQYF. Written as DNA, the CDR3 is TGCAGTGCTAGGTTACTAGCGAATCCAAACGAGCAGTACTTC.